These 19 T cell receptor beta chains were all obtained from the same sample, sequenced in a study of control samples from healthy donors and cancer patients. Clones were sequenced by immunoSEQ multiplex PCR, and TCRdb holds only the in-frame ones, with some missing. This table holds around 30,000 clones, roughly 92% found once. The sample consisted of PBMCs. The receptor set was obtained from a middle-aged man with colorectal cancer.

The chain links TRBV7-3 to TRBJ2-1; TRBD2 agrees at 15 bases. With 0 bases clipped from V and 9 bases from J, the junction kept 6 bases outside the gene matches. The CDR3 length is 17 residues. Germline CDR1 reads SGHTA; CDR2 reads FQGTGA. The CDR3 coding sequence is TGTGCCAGCAGCTTAACCGGACTAGCGGGGGGGCCCTCTGAGCAGTTCTTC. Protein product: CASSLTGLAGGPSEQFF.

V is TRBV6-2 or TRBV6-3 and J is TRBJ1-4; no clear D. The CDR3 is 16 amino acids. Looked up from germline, CDR1 is MNHEY and CDR2 is SVGEGT. V was trimmed by 6 bases and J by 4 bases, leaving 18 bases between them. The CDR3 loop is CASSPKRGRFNEKLFF. CDR3 coding DNA: TGTGCCAGCAGCCCTAAAAGAGGACGGTTTAATGAAAAACTGTTTTTT.

The CDR3 sequence is CASSQVLPGGKETQYF. DNA of the CDR3: TGTGCCAGCAGCCAAGTGCTACCCGGTGGGAAAGAGACCCAGTACTTC. The V gene is TRBV14, the J gene TRBJ2-5, with no clear D. Trimming pared 1 base from V and 3 bases from J, leaving 15 bases between. The CDR3 has 16 residues. Germline CDR1 SGHDN, CDR2 FVKESK. Drawing the rest from reference TRBV14 and TRBJ2-5, the complete variable domain is EAGVTQFPSHSVIEKGQTVTLRCDPISGHDNLYWYRRVMGKEIKFLLHFVKESKQDESGMPNNRFLAERTGGTYSTLKVQPAELEDSGVYFCASSQVLPGGKETQYFGPGTRLLVL.

The chain has TRBV6-5 and TRBJ1-5; TRBD1 is a possible D gene (6 bases). The CDR3 is 13 residues long. The germline CDR1 and CDR2 sequences are MNHEY and SVGAGI. Trimming left V 6 bases short and J 0 bases short, with 6 bases between. The CDR3 reads CASRDSSNQPQHF. CDR3 nucleotide sequence: TGTGCCAGCAGGGACAGTAGCAATCAGCCCCAGCATTTT.

This chain joins TRBV6-5 and TRBJ2-5; D unclear. The V gene's germline CDR1 is MNHEY and CDR2 SVGAGI. This CDR3 spans 12 amino acids. V lost 5 bases and J 5 bases, leaving 9 bases between the germline ends. CDR3 region: CASSPRRETQYF. DNA of the CDR3: TGTGCCAGCAGTCCCCGACGGGAGACCCAGTACTTC.

As DNA, the CDR3 is TGCGCCAGCAGCTTACAGGGTTCAAGTTCACCCCTCCACTTT. Protein sequence: CASSLQGSSSPLHF. J is TRBJ1-6 and V is TRBV5-1, with D perhaps TRBD1 (6 bases). Germline V gives CDR1 SGHRS, CDR2 YFSETQ. With 2 bases removed from V and 9 bases from J, the gap between germline ends came to 12 bases. The CDR3 covers 14 residues.

V gene TRBV14 combines with J gene TRBJ2-4; no clear D gene. Germline V lookup: CDR1 SGHDN, CDR2 FVKESK. The CDR3 length is 13 residues. Trimming pared 0 bases from V and 9 bases from J, leaving 9 bases between. CDR3 in amino acids: CASSQDGISIQYF. CDR3 bases: TGTGCCAGCAGCCAAGATGGAATTTCCATTCAGTACTTC.

The rearrangement links TRBV4-3 to TRBJ1-2; 10 bases are a match to TRBD1. The germline gives CDR1 LGHNA, CDR2 YSLEER. V dropped 0 bases and J dropped 3; count of bases not matched to a gene: 10. This CDR3 spans 18 amino acids. The CDR3 coding sequence is TGCGCCAGCAGCCAAGATTTTGACAGGGGGCGCGTCGACTATGGCTACACCTTC. Encoded protein: CASSQDFDRGRVDYGYTF.

The chain employs TRBV5-6 and TRBJ1-2; possible D gene TRBD1, 5 bases. Deletions cut 4 bases from V and 0 bases from J, with 13 bases between. The CDR3 contains 15 residues. The V gene's germline CDR1 is SGHDT and CDR2 YYEEEE. The CDR3 region is CASSRQGASNYGYTF. DNA for the CDR3: TGTGCCAGCAGCCGGCAGGGCGCTTCTAACTATGGCTACACCTTC.

CDR3 coding DNA: TGTGCCAGCAGTTGGAACACCAATGAGCAGTTCTTC. As protein: CASSWNTNEQFF. V and J are TRBV6-2 or TRBV6-3 and TRBJ2-1; unclear D gene. The ends were cut back, 4 bases at V and 6 bases at J, with 7 bases in the middle. Germline CDR1 and CDR2: MNHEY and SVGEGT. This CDR3 contains 12 residues.

The rearrangement joins TRBV6-5 to TRBJ1-4; D is ambiguous. The V end lost 2 bases, the J end lost 7 bases, and 11 bases lay between the germline ends. The CDR3 runs 14 residues. Germline CDR1 MNHEY, CDR2 SVGAGI. As DNA, the CDR3 is TGTGCCAGCAGTTACCGTTACGACCCTGAAAAACTGTTTTTT. This codes for CASSYRYDPEKLFF.

The rearrangement uses TRBV5-8 and TRBJ1-1; no reliable D call. CDR3 length: 11 residues. Germline V gene sequence: CDR1 SGHTS, CDR2 YDEGEE. The germline V and J ends were trimmed by 1 base and 8 bases, with 6 bases remaining between them. CDR3 in amino acids: CASSLLLEAFF. CDR3 coding DNA: TGTGCCAGCAGCTTGCTTTTAGAAGCTTTCTTT.

The chain carries TRBV19 and TRBJ1-6, with D unresolved. The V end was cut by 2 bases, the J end by 5 bases, with 7 bases between. The CDR3 consists of 14 residues. Per the germline V gene, CDR1 is LNHDA and CDR2 is SQIVND (reference sequence). CDR3 bases: TGTGCCAGTAGTATAATTCTCGATAATTCACCCCTCCACTTT. It is translated as CASSIILDNSPLHF. Full variable domain (outside the CDR3, taken from reference TRBV19 and TRBJ1-6): DGGITQSPKYLFRKEGQNVTLSCEQNLNHDAMYWYRQDPGQGLRLIYYSQIVNDFQKGDIAEGYSVSREKKESFPLTVTSAQKNPTAFYLCASSIILDNSPLHFGNGTRLTVT.

The V and J genes are TRBV5-1 and TRBJ2-3, with TRBD1 as a possible D gene (5 bases). Per germline, CDR1 SGHRS and CDR2 YFSETQ. The CDR3 runs 12 residues. The V and J ends lost 7 bases and 3 bases respectively, with 9 bases between them. CDR3 in DNA: TGCGCCAGCGGGGCGAGGACAGATACGCAGTATTTT. Translating it yields CASGARTDTQYF.

This chain joins TRBV29-1 and TRBJ2-7; TRBD1 aligns across 7 bases. Germline V CDR1 and CDR2: SQVTM, ANQGSEA. The CDR3 has 11 amino acids. The junction had 3 bases not matched to a gene; V was cut back by 7 bases and J by 3 bases. The CDR3 loop is CSAGQSYEQYF. The CDR3 bases are TGCAGCGCGGGACAGAGCTACGAGCAGTACTTC.

The chain links TRBV5-1 to TRBJ2-2, with D hard to call. The CDR3 extends over 18 amino acids. The germline V and J ends were trimmed by 0 bases and 6 bases, with 21 bases remaining between them. The V gene's germline CDR1 is SGHRS and CDR2 YFSETQ. CDR3 nucleotides: TGCGCCAGCAGCTTGGGCCCCCCCCCTAACATTGGGGCCGGGGAGCTGTTTTTT. It translates to CASSLGPPPNIGAGELFF.

The chain couples TRBV3-1 (or the pseudogene TRBV3-2) to TRBJ2-7, with D uncertain. With 4 bases removed from V and 3 bases from J, the gap between germline ends came to 13 bases. This CDR3 spans 14 amino acids. In germline, CDR1 is LGHDT, CDR2 YNNKEL (reference sequence). The CDR3 loop reads CASSLGRLGYEQYF. CDR3 nucleotide sequence: TGTGCCAGCAGCCTAGGACGTCTAGGCTACGAGCAGTACTTC.

V usage is TRBV12-3 or TRBV12-4 and J usage is TRBJ1-2; D is ambiguous. The CDR3 length is 13 residues. Trimming stripped 6 bases from V and 7 bases from J, with 15 bases between. CDR3 amino acids: CASSPSGRAGYTF. The CDR3 nucleotides read TGTGCCAGCAGCCCGAGTGGGAGGGCTGGCTACACCTTC.

The chain links TRBV7-9 to TRBJ2-1; TRBD1 matches 9 bases. The germline gives CDR1 SEHNR, CDR2 FQNEAQ (reference sequence). V was clipped by 4 bases and J by 8 bases; unmatched bases: 9. CDR3 length equals 15 residues. The CDR3 sequence: CASSSHRGRGDEQFF. CDR3 DNA: TGTGCCAGCAGCTCCCACAGGGGGCGCGGCGATGAGCAGTTCTTC.